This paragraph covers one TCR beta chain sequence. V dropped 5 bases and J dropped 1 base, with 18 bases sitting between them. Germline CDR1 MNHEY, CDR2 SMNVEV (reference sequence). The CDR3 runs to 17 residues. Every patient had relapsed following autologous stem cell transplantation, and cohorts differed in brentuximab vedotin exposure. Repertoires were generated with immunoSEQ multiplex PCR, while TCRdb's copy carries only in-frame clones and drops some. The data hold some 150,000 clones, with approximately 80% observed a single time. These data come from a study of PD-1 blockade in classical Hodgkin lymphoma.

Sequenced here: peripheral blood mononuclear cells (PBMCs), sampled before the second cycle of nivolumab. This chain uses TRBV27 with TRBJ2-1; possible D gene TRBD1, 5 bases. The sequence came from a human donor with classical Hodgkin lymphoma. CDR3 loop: CASSAPIAGISYNEQFF. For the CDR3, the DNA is TGTGCCAGCAGTGCCCCCATAGCAGGGATATCCTACAATGAGCAGTTCTTC.